This T cell receptor beta chain was sequenced during a study of blood T cells in healthy people across ages. Remarks on this clonotype: What it recognizes is unknown.

A second PCR, run for about 6 to 11 cycles, used a sample-barcoded 5' primer plus a J-beta primer mix. Template switching added a 12-random-nucleotide identifier to every cDNA molecule. MiXCR, run by TCRdb on the 5' RACE reads, gives a single entry per CDR3 protein. The data contain hundreds of thousands of distinct CDR3 sequences, 58% of them singletons. Findings of the study overall: Unsorted PBMCs ruled out conclusive naive versus antigen-experienced comparison. More naive CD4+ cells and higher diversity marked long-lived donors relative to aged donors.

This CDR3 is 14 amino acids long. Germline CDR1 and CDR2: KGHSH and LQKENI. The V gene is TRBV18, the J gene TRBJ2-5; TRBD1 is a possible D gene (5 bases). The closer fit of TRBJ2-7 to the DNA end suggests the J call may be wrong. The sample consisted of blood. This receptor was obtained from a man in his fifties or sixties in good health. The CDR3 protein is CASSPQGFGDEQYF. The CDR3 coding sequence is TGTGCCAGCTCACCTCAGGGATTCGGCGACGAGCAGTACTTC.